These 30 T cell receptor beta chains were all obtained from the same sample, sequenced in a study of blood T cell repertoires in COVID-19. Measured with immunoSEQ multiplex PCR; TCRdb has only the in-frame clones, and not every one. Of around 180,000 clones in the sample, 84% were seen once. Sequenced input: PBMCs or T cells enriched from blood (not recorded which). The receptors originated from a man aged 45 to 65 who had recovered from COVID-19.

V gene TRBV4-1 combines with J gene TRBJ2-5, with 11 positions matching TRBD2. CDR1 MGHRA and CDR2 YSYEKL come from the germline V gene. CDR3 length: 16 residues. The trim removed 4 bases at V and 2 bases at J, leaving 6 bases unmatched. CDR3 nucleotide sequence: TGCGCCAGCAGCCGGGCCCGACTAGCGGGGCAAGAGACCCAGTACTTC. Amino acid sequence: CASSRARLAGQETQYF.

CDR3 region: CASSLRGSQYNEQFF. Here the CDR3 DNA reads TGCGCCAGCAGCTTGAGAGGCTCCCAGTACAATGAGCAGTTCTTC. The J gene is TRBJ2-1, the V gene TRBV5-1; D call uncertain. This CDR3 is built from 15 residues. Trimming took 1 base from V and 4 from J, leaving 12 bases between them. Per the germline V gene, CDR1 is SGHRS and CDR2 is YFSETQ.

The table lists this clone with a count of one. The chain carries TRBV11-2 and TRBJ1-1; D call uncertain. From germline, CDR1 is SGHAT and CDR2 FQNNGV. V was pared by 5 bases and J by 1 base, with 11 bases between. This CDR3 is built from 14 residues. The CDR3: CASSPQEGNTEAFF. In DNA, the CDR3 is TGTGCCAGCAGCCCCCAGGAGGGGAACACTGAAGCTTTCTTT.

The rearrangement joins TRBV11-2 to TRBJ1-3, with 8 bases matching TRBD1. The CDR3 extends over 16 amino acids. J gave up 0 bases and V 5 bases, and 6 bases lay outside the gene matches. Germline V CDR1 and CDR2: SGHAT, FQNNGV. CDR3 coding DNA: TGTGCCAGCAGCCCAGGGGGCGGATACTCTGGAAACACCATATATTTT. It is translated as CASSPGGGYSGNTIYF. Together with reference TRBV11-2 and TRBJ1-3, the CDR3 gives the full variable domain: EAGVAQSPRYKIIEKRQSVAFWCNPISGHATLYWYQQILGQGPKLLIQFQNNGVVDDSQLPKDRFSAERLKGVDSTLKIQPAKLEDSAVYLCASSPGGGYSGNTIYFGEGSWLTVV.

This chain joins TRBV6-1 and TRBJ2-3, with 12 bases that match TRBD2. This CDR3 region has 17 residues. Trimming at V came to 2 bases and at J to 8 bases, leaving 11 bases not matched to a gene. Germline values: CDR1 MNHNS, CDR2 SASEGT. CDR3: CASSEPSGGASRPTQYF. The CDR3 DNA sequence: TGTGCCAGCAGTGAACCTAGCGGGGGGGCCTCCAGGCCTACGCAGTATTTT.

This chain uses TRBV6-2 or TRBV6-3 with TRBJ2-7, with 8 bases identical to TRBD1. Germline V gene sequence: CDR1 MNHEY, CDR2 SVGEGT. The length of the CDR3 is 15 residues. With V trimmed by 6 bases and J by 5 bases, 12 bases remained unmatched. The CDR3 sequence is CASSLDRGRGNEQYF. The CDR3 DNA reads TGTGCCAGCAGCCTAGACAGGGGCCGTGGGAACGAGCAGTACTTC.

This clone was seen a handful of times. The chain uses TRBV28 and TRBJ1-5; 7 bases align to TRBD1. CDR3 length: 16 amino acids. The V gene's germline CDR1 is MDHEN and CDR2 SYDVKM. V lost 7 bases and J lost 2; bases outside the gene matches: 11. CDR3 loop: CASKEGARYGNQPQHF. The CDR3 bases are TGTGCCAGCAAGGAGGGGGCGAGATATGGCAATCAGCCCCAGCATTTT.

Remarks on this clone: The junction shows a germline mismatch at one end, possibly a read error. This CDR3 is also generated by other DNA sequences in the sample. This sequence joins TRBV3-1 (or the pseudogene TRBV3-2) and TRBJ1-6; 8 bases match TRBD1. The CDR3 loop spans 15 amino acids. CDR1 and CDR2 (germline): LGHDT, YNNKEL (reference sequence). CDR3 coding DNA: TGTGCCAGCAGCGACAGGGGACAATATAATTCACCCCTCCATTTT. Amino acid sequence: CASSDRGQYNSPLHF.

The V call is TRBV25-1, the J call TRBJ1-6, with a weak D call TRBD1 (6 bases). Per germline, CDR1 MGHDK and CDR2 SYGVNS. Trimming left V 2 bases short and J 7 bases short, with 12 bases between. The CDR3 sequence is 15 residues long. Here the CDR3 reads CASSEHGQINSPLHF. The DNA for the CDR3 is TGTGCCAGCAGTGAACATGGACAGATCAATTCACCCCTCCACTTT.

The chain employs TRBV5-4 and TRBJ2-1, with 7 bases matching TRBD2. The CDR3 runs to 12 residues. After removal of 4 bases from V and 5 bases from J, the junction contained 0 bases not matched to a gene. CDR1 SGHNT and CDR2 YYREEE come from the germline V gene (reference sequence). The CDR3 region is CASSGLDNEQFF. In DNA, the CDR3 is TGTGCCAGCAGCGGACTAGACAATGAGCAGTTCTTC.

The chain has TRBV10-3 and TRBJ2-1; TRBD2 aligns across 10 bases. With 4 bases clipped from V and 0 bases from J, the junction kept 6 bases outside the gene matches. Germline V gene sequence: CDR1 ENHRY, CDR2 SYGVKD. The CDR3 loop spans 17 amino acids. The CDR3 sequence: CAISGPASGGSYNEQFF. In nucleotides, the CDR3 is TGTGCCATCAGTGGTCCGGCTAGCGGGGGCTCCTACAATGAGCAGTTCTTC.

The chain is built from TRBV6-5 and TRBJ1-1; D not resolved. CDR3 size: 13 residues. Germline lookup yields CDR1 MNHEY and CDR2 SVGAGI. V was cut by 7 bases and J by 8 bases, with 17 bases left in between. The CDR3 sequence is CASKRVGNLEAFF. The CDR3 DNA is TGTGCCAGCAAGAGGGTTGGCAATCTAGAAGCTTTCTTT.

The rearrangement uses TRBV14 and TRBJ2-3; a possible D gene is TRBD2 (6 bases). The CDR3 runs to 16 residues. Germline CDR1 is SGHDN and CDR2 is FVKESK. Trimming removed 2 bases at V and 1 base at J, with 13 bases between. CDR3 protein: CASSQMRGTGTDTQYF. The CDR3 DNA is TGTGCCAGCAGCCAAATGCGGGGAACTGGCACAGATACGCAGTATTTT. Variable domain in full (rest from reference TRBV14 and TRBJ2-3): EAGVTQFPSHSVIEKGQTVTLRCDPISGHDNLYWYRRVMGKEIKFLLHFVKESKQDESGMPNNRFLAERTGGTYSTLKVQPAELEDSGVYFCASSQMRGTGTDTQYFGPGTRLTVL.

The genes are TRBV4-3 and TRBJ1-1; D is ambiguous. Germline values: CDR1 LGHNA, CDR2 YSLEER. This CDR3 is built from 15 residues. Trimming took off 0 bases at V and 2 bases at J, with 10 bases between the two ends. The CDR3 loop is CASSQDKRGNTEAFF. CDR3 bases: TGCGCCAGCAGCCAAGATAAGCGGGGAAACACTGAAGCTTTCTTT.

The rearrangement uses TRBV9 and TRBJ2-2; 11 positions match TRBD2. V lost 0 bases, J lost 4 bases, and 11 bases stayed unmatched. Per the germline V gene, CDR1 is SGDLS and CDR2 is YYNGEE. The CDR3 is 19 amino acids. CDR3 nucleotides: TGTGCCAGCAGCGTAGGAGGTAGCGGGGGGGCCGGGGTCACCGGGGAGCTGTTTTTT. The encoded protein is CASSVGGSGGAGVTGELFF.

The DNA of the CDR3 is TGTGCCAGTACTGGCAGACTTAATAATTCACCCCTCCACTTT. This gives the protein CASTGRLNNSPLHF. The chain uses TRBV19 and TRBJ1-6; D is undetermined. This CDR3 is built from 14 residues. Germline CDR1 reads LNHDA; CDR2 reads SQIVND (reference sequence). V lost 7 bases to trimming and J lost 5 bases, with 12 bases between them.

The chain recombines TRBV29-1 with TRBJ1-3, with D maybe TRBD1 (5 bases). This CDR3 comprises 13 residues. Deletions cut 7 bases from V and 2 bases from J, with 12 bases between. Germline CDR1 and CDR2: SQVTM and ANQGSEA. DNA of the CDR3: TGCAGCGCGTGGGGGGATCCTGGAAACACCATATATTTT. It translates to CSAWGDPGNTIYF.

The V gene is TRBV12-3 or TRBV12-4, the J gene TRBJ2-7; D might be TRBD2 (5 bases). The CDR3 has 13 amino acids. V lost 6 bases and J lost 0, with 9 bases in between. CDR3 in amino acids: CASSTGVSYEQYF. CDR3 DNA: TGTGCCAGCAGCACCGGGGTCTCCTACGAGCAGTACTTC.

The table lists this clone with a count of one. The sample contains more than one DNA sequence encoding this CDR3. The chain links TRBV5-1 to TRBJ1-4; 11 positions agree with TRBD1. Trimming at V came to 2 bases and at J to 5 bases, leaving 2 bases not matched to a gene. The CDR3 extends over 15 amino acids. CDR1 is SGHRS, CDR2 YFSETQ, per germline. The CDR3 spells CASSLGDRGNEKLFF. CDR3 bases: TGCGCCAGCAGCTTAGGGGACAGGGGGAATGAAAAACTGTTTTTT.

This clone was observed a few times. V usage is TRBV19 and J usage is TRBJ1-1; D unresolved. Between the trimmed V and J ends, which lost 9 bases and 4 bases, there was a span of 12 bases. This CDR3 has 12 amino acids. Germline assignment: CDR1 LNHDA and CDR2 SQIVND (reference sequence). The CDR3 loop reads CASWGGSTEAFF. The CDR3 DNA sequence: TGTGCCAGCTGGGGAGGAAGCACTGAAGCTTTCTTT.

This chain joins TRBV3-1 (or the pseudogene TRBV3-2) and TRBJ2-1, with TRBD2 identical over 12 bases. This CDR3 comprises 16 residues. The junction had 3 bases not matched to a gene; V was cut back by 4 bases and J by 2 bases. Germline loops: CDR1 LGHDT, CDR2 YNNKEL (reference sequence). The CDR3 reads CASSPRTSGAYNEQFF. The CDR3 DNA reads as TGTGCCAGCAGCCCCCGGACTAGCGGGGCCTACAATGAGCAGTTCTTC.

CDR3 DNA: TGTGCCAGCTCACCACCCACCGGGACAGCTAGTAGCACAGATACGCAGTATTTT. This encodes CASSPPTGTASSTDTQYF. The chain uses TRBV18 and TRBJ2-3; 7 bases agree with TRBD1. Trimming took 0 bases from V and 0 from J; bases not matched to a gene: 9. The CDR3 has 18 amino acids. Germline V gene data show CDR1 as KGHSH and CDR2 as LQKENI.

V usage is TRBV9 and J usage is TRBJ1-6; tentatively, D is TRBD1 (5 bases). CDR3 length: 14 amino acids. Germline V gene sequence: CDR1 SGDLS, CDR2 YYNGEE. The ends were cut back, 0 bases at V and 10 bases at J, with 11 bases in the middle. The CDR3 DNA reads TGTGCCAGCAGCGTAGAGGGGTTAGGCTCACCCCTCCACTTT. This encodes CASSVEGLGSPLHF. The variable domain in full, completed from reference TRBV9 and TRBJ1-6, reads DSGVTQTPKHLITATGQRVTLRCSPRSGDLSVYWYQQSLDQGLQFLIQYYNGEERAKGNILERFSAQQFPDLHSELNLSSLELGDSALYFCASSVEGLGSPLHFGNGTRLTVT.

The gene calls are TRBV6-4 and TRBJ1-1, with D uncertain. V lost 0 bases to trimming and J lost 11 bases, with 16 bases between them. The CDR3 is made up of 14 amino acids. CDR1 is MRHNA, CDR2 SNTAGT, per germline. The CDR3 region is CASSDSSLGTRAFF. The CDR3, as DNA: TGTGCCAGCAGTGACTCGAGTCTGGGCACTCGGGCTTTCTTT.

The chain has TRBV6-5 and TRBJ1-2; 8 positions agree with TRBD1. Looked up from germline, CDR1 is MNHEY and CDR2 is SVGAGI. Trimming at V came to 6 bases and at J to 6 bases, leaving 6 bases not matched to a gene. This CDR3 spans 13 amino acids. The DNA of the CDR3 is TGTGCCAGCAGGGCCACAGGGGGGGATGGCTACACCTTC. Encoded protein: CASRATGGDGYTF.

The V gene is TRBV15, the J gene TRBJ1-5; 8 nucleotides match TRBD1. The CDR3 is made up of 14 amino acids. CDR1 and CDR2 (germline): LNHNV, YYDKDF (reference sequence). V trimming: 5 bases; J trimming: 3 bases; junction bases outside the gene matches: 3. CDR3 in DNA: TGTGCCACCAGCCTGACAGGGGACAATCAGCCCCAGCATTTT. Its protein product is CATSLTGDNQPQHF. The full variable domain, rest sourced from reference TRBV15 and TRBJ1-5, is DAMVIQNPRYQVTQFGKPVTLSCSQTLNHNVMYWYQQKSSQAPKLLFHYYDKDFNNEADTPDNFQSRRPNTSFCFLDIRSPGLGDTAMYLCATSLTGDNQPQHFGDGTRLSIL.

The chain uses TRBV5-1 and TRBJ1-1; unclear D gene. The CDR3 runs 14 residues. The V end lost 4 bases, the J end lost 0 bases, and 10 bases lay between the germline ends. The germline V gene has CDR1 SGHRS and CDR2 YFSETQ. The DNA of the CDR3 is TGCGCCAGCAGCCCCTTTGGAGTGAACACTGAAGCTTTCTTT. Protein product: CASSPFGVNTEAFF.

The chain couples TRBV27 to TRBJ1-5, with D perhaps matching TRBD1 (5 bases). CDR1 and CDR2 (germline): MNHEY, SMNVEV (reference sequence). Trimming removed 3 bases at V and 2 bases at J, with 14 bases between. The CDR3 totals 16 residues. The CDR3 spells CASSLVQGGRNQPQHF. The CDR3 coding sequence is TGTGCCAGCAGTTTGGTCCAGGGTGGACGCAATCAGCCCCAGCATTTT.

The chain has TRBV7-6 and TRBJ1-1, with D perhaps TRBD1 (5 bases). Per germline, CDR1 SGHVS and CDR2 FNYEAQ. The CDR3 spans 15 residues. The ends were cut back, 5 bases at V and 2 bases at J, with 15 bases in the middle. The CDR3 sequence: CASSPGMGGNTEAFF. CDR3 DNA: TGTGCCAGCAGCCCAGGGATGGGGGGAAACACTGAAGCTTTCTTT.

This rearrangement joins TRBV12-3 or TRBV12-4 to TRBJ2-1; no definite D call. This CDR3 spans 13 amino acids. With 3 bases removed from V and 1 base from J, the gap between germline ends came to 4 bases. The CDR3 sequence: CASSFRSYNEQFF. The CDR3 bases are TGTGCCAGCAGTTTTCGGTCCTACAATGAGCAGTTCTTC.